This TCR beta chain was obtained from a study of cytomegalovirus exposure and HLA in healthy donors. Study-level results: For TCR beta chains, V- and J-gene trimming was later linked to a missense DCLRE1C variant.

PCR amplification relied on 60 Vbeta primers (plus 13 Jbeta primers). Data came from immunoSEQ multiplex PCR; TCRdb stores just in-frame clones and leaves some out. The table lists around 140,000 clones. Germline V gives CDR1 MNHNY, CDR2 SVGAGI (reference sequence). V was pared by 8 bases and J by 5 bases, with 9 bases between. This CDR3 spans 12 amino acids. Points on this clone: Its antigen remains unknown.

The sequenced material came from PBMCs. This rearrangement joins TRBV6-6 to TRBJ2-2; no definite D call. This TCR came from a woman in her 40s in good health and CMV-seropositive. The CDR3 DNA is TGTGCCAGCTTGGCGGAGACCGGGGAGCTGTTTTTT. It is translated as CASLAETGELFF.